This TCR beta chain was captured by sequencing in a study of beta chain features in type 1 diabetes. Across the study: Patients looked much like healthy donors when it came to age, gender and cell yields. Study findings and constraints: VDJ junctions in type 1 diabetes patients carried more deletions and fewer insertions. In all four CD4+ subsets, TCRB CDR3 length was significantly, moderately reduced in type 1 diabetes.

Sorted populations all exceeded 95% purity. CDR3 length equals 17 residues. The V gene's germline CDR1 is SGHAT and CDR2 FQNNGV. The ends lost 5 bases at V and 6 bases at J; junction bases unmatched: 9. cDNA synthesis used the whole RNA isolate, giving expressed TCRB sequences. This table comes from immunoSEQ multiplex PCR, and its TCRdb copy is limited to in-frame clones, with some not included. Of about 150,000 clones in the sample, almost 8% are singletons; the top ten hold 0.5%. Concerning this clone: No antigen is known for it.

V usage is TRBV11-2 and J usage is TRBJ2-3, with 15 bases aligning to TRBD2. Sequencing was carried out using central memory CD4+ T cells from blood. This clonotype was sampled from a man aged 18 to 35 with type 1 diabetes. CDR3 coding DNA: TGTGCCAGCAGCGCGCGGACTAGCGGGGGGGCGCTGGATACGCAGTATTTT. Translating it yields CASSARTSGGALDTQYF.